The 27 T cell receptor beta chains reported below all come from one sample, sequenced in a study of CD8 T cells in Susac syndrome. Random hexamers were used to reverse transcribe about 0.45 to 1 ug of RNA. TCRdb ran MiXCR on the immunoSEQ multiplex PCR reads and lists one entry per CDR3 protein. Of 150,000 or so distinct CDR3 sequences listed, 90% to 95% are singletons. Sequencing was carried out using CD8+ T cells from PBMCs. These receptors originate from a human donor with multiple sclerosis.

This clonotype has a single count. V and J are TRBV28 and TRBJ2-7; no clear D gene. The CDR3 contains 8 residues. V was trimmed by 10 bases and J by 7 bases, leaving 5 bases between them. The germline V gene has CDR1 MDHEN and CDR2 SYDVKM. CDR3 sequence reads: CATGEQYF. The DNA for the CDR3 is TGTGCCACCGGAGAGCAGTACTTC.

The chain joins TRBV29-1 to TRBJ1-1, with D perhaps matching TRBD1 (5 bases). This CDR3 is built from 11 residues. Germline V CDR1 and CDR2: SQVTM, ANQGSEA. Trimming stripped 7 bases from V and 7 bases from J, with 13 bases between. CDR3 in DNA: TGCAGCGCCCGCTGGGACGGTGAAGCTTTCTTT. Translating it yields CSARWDGEAFF.

The J gene is TRBJ2-5, the V gene TRBV2; the D gene is possibly TRBD1 (6 bases). Germline V gene data show CDR1 as SNHLY and CDR2 as FYNNEI. Trimming stripped 11 bases from V and 1 base from J, with 17 bases between. The CDR3 covers 14 residues. CDR3: CAGVKGQTQETQYF. The CDR3 nucleotides are TGTGCCGGGGTGAAAGGACAGACCCAAGAGACCCAGTACTTC. Full variable domain (rest looked up from reference TRBV2 and TRBJ2-5): EPEVTQTPSHQVTQMGQEVILRCVPISNHLYFYWYRQILGQKVEFLVSFYNNEISEKSEIFDDQFSVERPDGSNFTLKIRSTKLEDSAMYFCAGVKGQTQETQYFGPGTRLLVL.

The chain has TRBV9 and TRBJ1-1, with D possibly TRBD1 on 5 matching bases. This CDR3 spans 14 amino acids. Germline CDR1 is SGDLS and CDR2 is YYNGEE. The germline V and J ends were trimmed by 0 bases and 8 bases, with 14 bases remaining between them. CDR3 sequence: CASSVGGVAAEAFF. For the CDR3, the DNA is TGTGCCAGCAGCGTAGGGGGGGTAGCTGCGGAAGCTTTCTTT.

The chain uses TRBV27 and TRBJ2-7; D is perhaps TRBD1 (7 bases). From germline, CDR1 is MNHEY and CDR2 SMNVEV (reference sequence). V lost 5 bases to trimming and J lost 12 bases, with 17 bases between them. The CDR3 has 12 amino acids. CDR3 residues: CASSAAGQSVYF. CDR3 coding DNA: TGTGCCAGCAGTGCGGCGGGACAGAGTGTGTACTTC.

The chain has TRBV4-3 and TRBJ2-3, with 7 bases that match TRBD2. The CDR3 runs to 15 residues. The V segment lost 5 bases and the J segment 1 base; nucleotides outside the gene matches: 6. Per germline, CDR1 LGHNA and CDR2 YSLEER. The CDR3 protein is CASSAGTMGTDTQYF. In nucleotides, the CDR3 is TGCGCCAGCAGCGCTGGGACTATGGGCACAGATACGCAGTATTTT.

V and J are TRBV7-9 and TRBJ2-7; D unclear. CDR1 is SEHNR and CDR2 is FQNEAQ in the germline V gene (reference sequence). The V gene lost 1 base and the J gene lost 0 bases, with 10 bases spanning the gap. The CDR3 spans 15 residues. The CDR3 sequence: CASSLVTQNSYEQYF. DNA of the CDR3: TGTGCCAGCAGCTTAGTGACTCAGAACTCCTACGAGCAGTACTTC.

The chain joins TRBV9 to TRBJ2-7, with a tentative D call TRBD2 (6 bases). V was shortened by 3 bases and J by 7 bases, with 14 bases between the two germline ends. Germline lookup yields CDR1 SGDLS and CDR2 YYNGEE. CDR3 length: 13 residues. CDR3 sequence (DNA): TGTGCCAGCAGCGAAAGGGCCGCGGGGGAGCAGTACTTC. Its protein is CASSERAAGEQYF. Filled out from reference TRBV9 and TRBJ2-7, the complete variable domain reads DSGVTQTPKHLITATGQRVTLRCSPRSGDLSVYWYQQSLDQGLQFLIQYYNGEERAKGNILERFSAQQFPDLHSELNLSSLELGDSALYFCASSERAAGEQYFGPGTRLTVT.

This sequence joins TRBV13 and TRBJ2-1; 8 bases agree with TRBD1. J gave up 5 bases and V 7 bases, and 7 bases lay outside the gene matches. The CDR3 loop spans 14 amino acids. Germline V gives CDR1 PRHDT, CDR2 FYEKMQ (reference sequence). CDR3 sequence (DNA): TGTGCCAGCACCGACGGCAGGGGGCACAATGAGCAGTTCTTC. It codes for CASTDGRGHNEQFF. The complete variable domain, with remaining parts taken from reference TRBV13 and TRBJ2-1, reads AAGVIQSPRHLIKEKRETATLKCYPIPRHDTVYWYQQGPGQDPQFLISFYEKMQSDKGSIPDRFSAQQFSDYHSELNMSSLELGDSALYFCASTDGRGHNEQFFGPGTRLTVL.

This rearrangement joins TRBV9 to TRBJ2-1; D may correspond to TRBD1 or TRBD2 (7 bases each). Germline CDR1 is SGDLS and CDR2 is YYNGEE. The CDR3 consists of 13 residues. The ends were cut back, 0 bases at V and 14 bases at J, with 15 bases in the middle. CDR3 loop: CASSVEDREGKFF. CDR3 in DNA: TGTGCCAGCAGCGTAGAAGACAGGGAGGGGAAGTTCTTC. The full variable domain, rest sourced from reference TRBV9 and TRBJ2-1, is DSGVTQTPKHLITATGQRVTLRCSPRSGDLSVYWYQQSLDQGLQFLIQYYNGEERAKGNILERFSAQQFPDLHSELNLSSLELGDSALYFCASSVEDREGKFFGPGTRLTVL.

J is TRBJ1-2 and V is TRBV13; D may be TRBD1 (6 bases). Germline CDR1 is PRHDT and CDR2 is FYEKMQ (reference sequence). V was trimmed by 1 base and J by 7 bases, leaving 19 bases between them. CDR3 length: 16 amino acids. The CDR3 is CASSLEAGQSGSGYTF. The CDR3 nucleotides read TGTGCCAGCAGCTTAGAGGCCGGACAGTCCGGGAGTGGCTACACCTTC.

This clonotype was seen only once. This chain connects TRBV20-1 to TRBJ1-5; the D is unclear. CDR3 size: 14 residues. V shed 0 bases and J shed 4 bases, with 10 bases lying between them. Germline V gene sequence: CDR1 DFQATT, CDR2 SNEGSKA (reference sequence). The CDR3 region has the DNA TGCAGTGCTAGAGATGCTGGAACAAATCAGCCCCAGCATTTT. Amino acids: CSARDAGTNQPQHF.

The chain couples TRBV5-4 to TRBJ1-1, with D possibly TRBD1 on 5 matching bases. Trimming shortened V by 4 bases and J by 2 bases, and 12 bases separated the two germline ends. The CDR3 consists of 14 residues. Germline V gene lookup returns CDR1 SGHNT and CDR2 YYREEE (reference sequence). CDR3 DNA sequence: TGTGCCAGCAGCGGGGACTGGATAAACACTGAAGCTTTCTTT. Amino acid sequence: CASSGDWINTEAFF.

For this clonotype: An end of the junction differs from the germline gene, which may be a read error. The V and J genes are TRBV27 and TRBJ2-1; D is tentatively TRBD1 or TRBD2 (5 bases each). Germline assignment: CDR1 MNHEY and CDR2 SMNVEV (reference sequence). The CDR3 is 11 residues long. Here the CDR3 DNA reads TGTGCCAGCAAAACCGGGACCGACGAGATCTTC. Translated, it gives CASKTGTDEIF.

Only one count was recorded for this clonotype. The J gene is TRBJ1-1, the V gene TRBV12-3 or TRBV12-4, with D unresolved. V was shortened by 5 bases and J by 3 bases, with 10 bases between the two germline ends. The CDR3 contains 13 residues. The CDR3 spells CASSLRQDTEAFF. Written as DNA, the CDR3 is TGTGCCAGCAGTCTACGACAAGACACTGAAGCTTTCTTT.

This chain's CDR3 is CASSLSGGLDTEAFF. The CDR3 nucleotides read TGTGCCAGCAGTTTATCGGGAGGGCTGGACACTGAAGCTTTCTTT. The J gene is TRBJ1-1, the V gene TRBV27; unclear D gene. In germline, CDR1 is MNHEY, CDR2 SMNVEV (reference sequence). V was cut by 0 bases and J by 3 bases, with 11 bases left in between. The CDR3 length is 15 residues.

This rearrangement joins TRBV28 to TRBJ2-7; TRBD1 matches at 8 bases. CDR3 size: 13 residues. The V gene end was trimmed by 4 bases and the J gene end by 5 bases; junction bases not matched to a gene: 4. CDR1 MDHEN and CDR2 SYDVKM come from the germline V gene. The CDR3 region is CASSWTGMHEQYF. CDR3 coding DNA: TGTGCCAGCAGTTGGACAGGGATGCACGAGCAGTACTTC.

This chain uses TRBV4-1 with TRBJ2-7; 7 nucleotides agree with TRBD1. The J segment lost 3 bases and the V segment lost 1 base, leaving 12 bases of the junction unmatched. Germline loops: CDR1 MGHRA, CDR2 YSYEKL. The CDR3 extends over 17 amino acids. The CDR3 region has the DNA TGCGCCAGCAGCCAAGTCGGTGGACAGGTCACTCTCTACGAGCAGTACTTC. Protein product: CASSQVGGQVTLYEQYF.

The rearrangement links TRBV7-8 to TRBJ2-2, with D perhaps TRBD1 (6 bases). V was cut by 3 bases and J by 5 bases, with 13 bases left in between. Germline V lookup: CDR1 SGHVS, CDR2 FQNEAQ. The CDR3 sequence is 15 residues long. The CDR3 coding sequence is TGTGCCAGCAGCTTCGTTTCAGGGGTGACCGGGGAGCTGTTTTTT. It translates to CASSFVSGVTGELFF.

In its sample, this clonotype was seen once. The chain recombines TRBV12-3 or TRBV12-4 with TRBJ1-2, with TRBD1 identical over 10 bases. The CDR3 loop spans 14 amino acids. V dropped 5 bases and J dropped 5; count of bases not matched to a gene: 5. CDR3 residues: CASSQGQGPYGYTF. DNA for the CDR3: TGTGCCAGCAGTCAGGGACAGGGGCCGTATGGCTACACCTTC.

The chain uses TRBV2 and TRBJ1-1, with D tentatively TRBD1 (6 bases). Deletions cut 10 bases from V and 6 bases from J, with 9 bases between. Per germline, CDR1 SNHLY and CDR2 FYNNEI. The CDR3 extends over 10 amino acids. CDR3 region: CATRGSEAFF. CDR3 DNA: TGTGCCACCAGGGGTTCTGAAGCTTTCTTT.

V is TRBV20-1 and J is TRBJ1-2; 8 nucleotides align to TRBD1. V lost 6 bases, J lost 3 bases, and 18 bases stayed unmatched. Germline V CDR1 and CDR2: DFQATT, SNEGSKA (reference sequence). The CDR3 loop spans 17 amino acids. The CDR3 DNA follows: TGCAGTGCCTACAATCCGGGACAGGTCGCAAGGGACTATGGCTACACCTTC. Residues: CSAYNPGQVARDYGYTF.

The V and J genes are TRBV18 and TRBJ2-7, with TRBD1 as a possible D gene (6 bases). Trimming shortened V by 3 bases and J by 2 bases, and 20 bases separated the two germline ends. The CDR3 contains 17 residues. CDR1 is KGHSH and CDR2 is LQKENI in the germline V gene. CDR3 loop: CASSPQRQDRSTYEQYF. CDR3 in DNA: TGTGCCAGCTCACCTCAGCGTCAAGACAGGTCAACCTACGAGCAGTACTTC.

The V gene is TRBV30, the J gene TRBJ2-7; 8 nucleotides match TRBD1. CDR3 size: 14 residues. The V gene's germline CDR1 is GTSNPN and CDR2 SVGIG (reference sequence). V lost 4 bases to trimming and J lost 2 bases; unmatched junction nucleotides: 7. DNA for the CDR3: TGTGCCTGGAAAAGGACAGGGAGTACCTACGAGCAGTACTTC. It specifies CAWKRTGSTYEQYF. Together with reference TRBV30 and TRBJ2-7, the CDR3 gives the full variable domain: SQTIHQWPATLVQPVGSPLSLECTVEGTSNPNLYWYRQAAGRGLQLLFYSVGIGQISSEVPQNLSASRPQDRQFILSSKKLLLSDSGFYLCAWKRTGSTYEQYFGPGTRLTVT.

In this sample, this clonotype turned up once. This chain joins TRBV13 and TRBJ2-7, with D perhaps TRBD2 (6 bases). The CDR3 has 14 amino acids. Germline CDR1 reads PRHDT; CDR2 reads FYEKMQ (reference sequence). V gave up 7 bases and J gave up 0 bases, with 13 bases separating them. As DNA, the CDR3 is TGTGCCAGCACCTCCGGGGGAAGCTCCTACGAGCAGTACTTC. This sequence encodes CASTSGGSSYEQYF. The whole variable domain, remainder taken from reference TRBV13 and TRBJ2-7, is AAGVIQSPRHLIKEKRETATLKCYPIPRHDTVYWYQQGPGQDPQFLISFYEKMQSDKGSIPDRFSAQQFSDYHSELNMSSLELGDSALYFCASTSGGSSYEQYFGPGTRLTVT.

Concerning this clonotype itself: The DNA is omitted, as the CDR3 cannot be located on it reliably, and the CDR3 follows TCRdb's listing. The chain links TRBV7-8 to TRBJ2-7; TRBD1 is taken as the D call from the table, unchecked against the DNA. From its first to its last residue, the CDR3 has 16 amino acids. CDR1 SGHVS and CDR2 FQNEAQ come from the germline V gene. CDR3 in amino acids: CASSSFGPGPSYEQYF.

The genes are TRBV10-1 and TRBJ2-7; no clear D gene. Germline values: CDR1 WNHNN, CDR2 SYGVQD (reference sequence). This CDR3 spans 10 amino acids. V was cut by 3 bases and J by 6 bases, with 3 bases left in between. The CDR3 reads CASSDIEQYF. DNA for the CDR3: TGCGCCAGCAGTGATATCGAGCAGTACTTC.